This T cell receptor beta chain was documented in a study of blood T cell repertoires in COVID-19. Study in general: Donors in the United States, Italy and Spain gave samples during acute or convalescent COVID-19. Sources were T cells, B-cell-depleted T cells, or PBMCs; the material itself was cDNA or gDNA.

Methods used by the authors: The assay estimated nucleated cells by amplifying reference gene primers. Assay used: immunoSEQ multiplex PCR; TCRdb lists only in-frame clones, some missing. V and J calls and clone size follow that table, whereas D and trimming were derived from the DNA. In the table there are 300,000 to 350,000 clones, around 90% of which are singletons. This CDR3 comprises 16 residues. Per the germline V gene, CDR1 is SGHTA and CDR2 is FQGNSA. With V trimmed by 5 bases and J by 4 bases, 10 bases remained unmatched. This receptor was taken from a young man with active or convalescent COVID-19. V is TRBV7-2 and J is TRBJ2-4; 8 bases fit TRBD2. The sample was peripheral blood. The CDR3 coding sequence is TGTGCCAGCAGCCCAGCGGGAGACAGACTAAAAAACATTCAGTACTTC. This encodes CASSPAGDRLKNIQYF.